This passage covers 2 T cell receptor beta chains from one sample sequenced in a study of T cell responses to AZD1222 COVID-19 vaccine. Clones were sequenced by immunoSEQ multiplex PCR, and TCRdb holds only the in-frame ones, with some missing. Here the sample spans about 84,000 clones, around 90% being singletons. The sample here was peripheral blood, taken 28 days after the second AZD1222 dose. The source of these receptors is an adult who received the AZD1222 COVID-19 vaccine.

The gene calls are TRBV27 and TRBJ2-1; D not resolved. The CDR3 totals 15 residues. Trimming took 7 bases from V and 0 from J, leaving 13 bases between them. Looked up from germline, CDR1 is MNHEY and CDR2 is SMNVEV (reference sequence). CDR3 loop: CASTKRGRSYNEQFF. CDR3 coding DNA: TGTGCCAGCACCAAGCGCGGTCGCTCCTACAATGAGCAGTTCTTC.

V is TRBV4-1 and J is TRBJ1-1; D remains ambiguous. Germline lookup yields CDR1 MGHRA and CDR2 YSYEKL. CDR3 size: 18 residues. Trimming shortened V by 4 bases and J by 0 bases, and 21 bases separated the two germline ends. CDR3 sequence: CASSPGGRQAAMNTEAFF. In nucleotides, the CDR3 is TGCGCCAGCAGCCCGGGAGGGCGGCAGGCCGCCATGAACACTGAAGCTTTCTTT.